The rows below give T cell receptor beta chains drawn from one sample of a study of CD4 T cells in relation to SARS-CoV-2 and coronaviruses. TCRdb's table, derived via immunoSEQ multiplex PCR, lists solely in-frame clones and lacks some. The sample records 30,000 to 40,000 clones, roughly 80% being singletons. No antigen has been assigned to these receptors. Sequenced material: memory CD4+ T cells from PBMCs, cultured in vitro. The receptors derive from an adult with COVID-19. CDR3s include the opening cysteine and the closing phenylalanine or tryptophan. The D gene is left open where the match is weak. Clone size is shown for a subset of rows, as once, few, many or a class of expanded clone.

cdr3_nt: TGTGCCAGCAGCAAAATCTTCGGACACCTTTCAGACAATGAGCAGTTCTTC
cdr3_aa: CASSKIFGHLSDNEQFF
v_call: TRBV21-1
j_call: TRBJ2-1
d_call: -
clone_size: -

cdr3_nt: TGTGCCAGCTCTACAGCTAATGAAAAACTGTTTTTT
cdr3_aa: CASSTANEKLFF
v_call: TRBV6-6
j_call: TRBJ1-4
d_call: -
clone_size: -

cdr3_nt: TGTGCCAGCATGGCCGGGCAGAGCACAGATACGCAGTATTTT
cdr3_aa: CASMAGQSTDTQYF
v_call: TRBV2
j_call: TRBJ2-3
d_call: -
clone_size: -

cdr3_nt: TGTGCCAGCAGCGCCCTCGGGGTCCAAGAGACCCAGTACTTC
cdr3_aa: CASSALGVQETQYF
v_call: TRBV9
j_call: TRBJ2-5
d_call: -
clone_size: -

cdr3_nt: TGCGCCAGCAGCTTACTTAATAGCGGGAGGGCCCTCGATACGCAGTATTTT
cdr3_aa: CASSLLNSGRALDTQYF
v_call: TRBV5-1
j_call: TRBJ2-3
d_call: TRBD2
clone_size: -

cdr3_nt: TGTGCCACCAGTGATCCACAGGGGGTGGCCGGGGAGCTGTTTTTT
cdr3_aa: CATSDPQGVAGELFF
v_call: TRBV24-1
j_call: TRBJ2-2
d_call: TRBD1
clone_size: -

cdr3_nt: TGTGCCACCAGTGATGGGACTAGCTCTGAGACCCAGTACTTC
cdr3_aa: CATSDGTSSETQYF
v_call: TRBV24-1
j_call: TRBJ2-5
d_call: TRBD2
clone_size: -

cdr3_nt: TGTGCCACCAGCGCAGACCTTGTGGGGGGCGCGACTGAAGCTTTCTTT
cdr3_aa: CATSADLVGGATEAFF
v_call: TRBV15
j_call: TRBJ1-1
d_call: -
clone_size: -

cdr3_nt: TGTGCCAGCAGCCAGCAGGGGGCGAACAATGAGCAGTTCTTC
cdr3_aa: CASSQQGANNEQFF
v_call: TRBV3-1/TRBV3-2
j_call: TRBJ2-1
d_call: TRBD1
clone_size: -

cdr3_nt: TGTGCCAGCAGCTTAACAGATACGCAGTATTTT
cdr3_aa: CASSLTDTQYF
v_call: TRBV7-2
j_call: TRBJ2-3
d_call: -
clone_size: medium-sized

cdr3_nt: TGTTCTGCGTCAGGGGACTACGAGCAGTACTTC
cdr3_aa: CSASGDYEQYF
v_call: TRBV28
j_call: TRBJ2-7
d_call: -
clone_size: few

cdr3_nt: TGTGCCAGCAGCTTAGACGCTGGCCCTCAGAAAAAGCAGTACTTC
cdr3_aa: CASSLDAGPQKKQYF
v_call: TRBV7-9
j_call: TRBJ2-7
d_call: -
clone_size: -

cdr3_nt: TGTGCCAGCAGCGTAGACGGGGGGCGAAAGCAGTTCTTC
cdr3_aa: CASSVDGGRKQFF
v_call: TRBV9
j_call: TRBJ2-1
d_call: -
clone_size: -

cdr3_nt: TGTGCCAGCCAACGGGAGGGCCTTACCGGGGAGCTGTTTTTT
cdr3_aa: CASQREGLTGELFF
v_call: TRBV6-6
j_call: TRBJ2-2
d_call: TRBD2
clone_size: -

cdr3_nt: TGTGCCTCGAACCGCTTTGGAGAACAACTGTTTTTT
cdr3_aa: CASNRFGEQLFF
v_call: TRBV4-2
j_call: TRBJ1-4
d_call: -
clone_size: -

cdr3_nt: TGTGCCAGCAGCTTGGAACACATCAATCAGCCCCAGCATTTT
cdr3_aa: CASSLEHINQPQHF
v_call: TRBV5-5
j_call: TRBJ1-5
d_call: -
clone_size: -

cdr3_nt: TGTGCCAGCAGCCCGGGACAGGGGGAGACCCAGTACTTC
cdr3_aa: CASSPGQGETQYF
v_call: TRBV5-4
j_call: TRBJ2-5
d_call: TRBD1
clone_size: -

cdr3_nt: TGTGCCAGCACTTGGACAGGGTTAGGCTACGAGCAGTACTTC
cdr3_aa: CASTWTGLGYEQYF
v_call: TRBV6-5
j_call: TRBJ2-7
d_call: TRBD1
clone_size: -

cdr3_nt: TGTGCCACCAGGGGGAACCGGGGGACTAGCGGAAACGTACGCGCAGATACGCAGTATTTT
cdr3_aa: CATRGNRGTSGNVRADTQYF
v_call: TRBV2
j_call: TRBJ2-3
d_call: TRBD2
clone_size: -

cdr3_nt: TGTGCCAGCAGGATAGGCAGCGTCTCCTACAATGAGCAGTTCTTC
cdr3_aa: CASRIGSVSYNEQFF
v_call: TRBV2
j_call: TRBJ2-1
d_call: -
clone_size: -

cdr3_nt: TGTGCCAGCAGTTCCCCCACGGGAGGGGGCTACGGCATTCAGTACTTC
cdr3_aa: CASSSPTGGGYGIQYF
v_call: TRBV28
j_call: TRBJ2-4
d_call: -
clone_size: -

cdr3_nt: TGCGCCAGCAGCCACGATGCCACAGGGGGGGGGAGTGGGCAGTTCTTC
cdr3_aa: CASSHDATGGGSGQFF
v_call: TRBV4-3
j_call: TRBJ2-1
d_call: -
clone_size: -

cdr3_nt: TGTGCCAGCAGTGATAGGGGGGTGGGCTATGGCTACACCTTC
cdr3_aa: CASSDRGVGYGYTF
v_call: TRBV2
j_call: TRBJ1-2
d_call: -
clone_size: few

cdr3_nt: TGTGCCAGCAGCCCCTCGTCCGGGGAGCAGTACTTC
cdr3_aa: CASSPSSGEQYF
v_call: TRBV7-3
j_call: TRBJ2-7
d_call: -
clone_size: -

cdr3_nt: TGTGCCAGCAGCCAAGTACCGCAGAGCCGAATTACTAGCGGGAGGGGCACAGATACGCAGTATTTT
cdr3_aa: CASSQVPQSRITSGRGTDTQYF
v_call: TRBV3-1/TRBV3-2
j_call: TRBJ2-3
d_call: TRBD2
clone_size: -

cdr3_nt: TGTGCCAGCAGCACGGGACAGGGGAACGAGCGGGGAACCTACGAGCAGTACTTC
cdr3_aa: CASSTGQGNERGTYEQYF
v_call: TRBV5-4
j_call: TRBJ2-7
d_call: TRBD1
clone_size: -